The rows below give T cell receptor beta chains drawn from one sample of a study of identical twins. MiXCR, applied by TCRdb to the 5' RACE reads, yields one record per CDR3 protein. Of around 100,000 distinct CDR3 sequences listed, just under 6% are singletons. Sequenced sample: memory T cells sorted from blood. The receptors were gathered from a woman between 50 and 59 years old in good health. CDR3s include the opening cysteine and the closing phenylalanine or tryptophan. Fields, in order: J gene, clone size, D gene, V gene, CDR3 DNA, CDR3 protein. D genes are given only for firm matches. Clone size appears in some rows only: once, few, many, or a class for an expanded clone.

>TRBJ2-2|few|NA|TRBV24-1
TGTGCCACCAGTGACCGCGGACGGAACCCGAACACCGGGGAGCTGTTTTTT
CATSDRGRNPNTGELFF
>TRBJ2-3|NA|NA|TRBV5-6
TGTGCCAGCAGCCTGCAGGGGAAGTATTACGCAGATACGCAGTATTTT
CASSLQGKYYADTQYF
>TRBJ1-2|many|TRBD1|TRBV2
TGTGCCAGCAGTGAGGGACGGACAGGGGACTATGGCTACACCTTC
CASSEGRTGDYGYTF
>TRBJ2-7|few|NA|TRBV7-9
TGTGCCAGCAGCAAATCCTACGAGCAGTACTTC
CASSKSYEQYF
>TRBJ2-4|many|NA|TRBV3-1
TGTGCCAGCAGCCAATGGGATGGGGCTAGCCAACTAGCCAAAAACATTCAGTACTTC
CASSQWDGASQLAKNIQYF
>TRBJ1-1|NA|NA|TRBV29-1
TGCAGCGTTACGATTATGGGGGGGAACACTGAAGCTTTCTTT
CSVTIMGGNTEAFF
>TRBJ2-1|many|NA|TRBV11-2
TGTGCCAGCACCATCCCCGGGGCCAATGAGCAGTTCTTC
CASTIPGANEQFF
>TRBJ2-6|few|NA|TRBV6-4
TGTGCCAGCAGTCCCCAGGGGAGAGGCTCTGGGGCCAACGTCCTGACTTTC
CASSPQGRGSGANVLTF
>TRBJ2-3|few|NA|TRBV6-1
TGTGCCAGCAGCTACGCGGGGGCCCGTAGTACGCAGTATTTT
CASSYAGARSTQYF
>TRBJ2-3|many|TRBD2|TRBV18
TGTGCCAGCTCACCAACGGCTAGCGGGAGAAGGGGCACAGATACGCAGTATTTT
CASSPTASGRRGTDTQYF
>TRBJ2-7|few|NA|TRBV28
TGTGCCAGCAAATCGACCTCCTATACCGGTTACGAGCAGTACTTC
CASKSTSYTGYEQYF
>TRBJ2-1|many|NA|TRBV7-6
TGTGCCAGCAGCTTAGGGCCCAGCGCCTACAATGAGCAGTTCTTC
CASSLGPSAYNEQFF
>TRBJ1-5|NA|TRBD1|TRBV5-6
TGTGCCAGCAGCGAGGGGACAGGGAAATGGCAGCCCCAGCATTTT
CASSEGTGKWQPQHF
>TRBJ2-5|many|NA|TRBV5-1
TGCGCCAGCAGCTTGGCATCAGCCTGGCAAGAGACCCAGTACTTC
CASSLASAWQETQYF
>TRBJ2-1|medium-sized|NA|TRBV5-1
TGCGCCAGCAGCTTGGGCGGTGGGTACAATGAGCAGTTCTTC
CASSLGGGYNEQFF
>TRBJ1-1|many|NA|TRBV24-1
TGTGCCACCAAGGAAGGAACTGAAGCTTTCTTT
CATKEGTEAFF
>TRBJ2-1|NA|NA|TRBV19
TGTGCCAGTAGCCCACTAGTACTGTCCTACAATGAGCAGTTCTTC
CASSPLVLSYNEQFF
>TRBJ2-3|few|NA|TRBV20-1
TGCAGTGGGGGACCTAACACAGATACGCAGTATTTT
CSGGPNTDTQYF
>TRBJ2-7|few|TRBD2|TRBV13
TGTGCCAGCAGCTTAGGTCTAGCGGGAGGGCCGGGGGAGCAGTACTTC
CASSLGLAGGPGEQYF
>TRBJ1-2|many|TRBD1|TRBV5-1
TGCGCCAGCAGCGAAGACAGGGTTAGTGGCTACACCTTC
CASSEDRVSGYTF
>TRBJ1-1|few|NA|TRBV7-2
TGTGCCAGCAGCGGGGCCCGGGGGGGTCTGAACACTGAAGCTTTCTTT
CASSGARGGLNTEAFF
>TRBJ2-1|NA|TRBD2|TRBV2
TGTGCCAGCATCCTGTGGGCTAGCGGAGCTAGTTACAATGAGCAGTTCTTC
CASILWASGASYNEQFF
>TRBJ2-1|many|TRBD2|TRBV19
TGTGCCGCCGGGCGGGGGGGCAGCGGGCTCTACAATGAGCAGTTCTTC
CAAGRGGSGLYNEQFF
>TRBJ1-1|NA|NA|TRBV7-2
TGTGCCAGCAGCTTTCACTTTAGGGGCGACACTGAAGCTTTCTTT
CASSFHFRGDTEAFF
>TRBJ1-5|NA|NA|TRBV21-1
TGTGCCAGCAGCAAAAATTTTTCCGAGGGGACAGGGAGGGACAATCAGCCCCAGCATTTT
CASSKNFSEGTGRDNQPQHF
>TRBJ2-1|NA|TRBD2|TRBV7-2
TGTGCCAGCAGCTTAGTGGGACTAGGGCGTCCTGAGCAGTTCTTC
CASSLVGLGRPEQFF
>TRBJ1-3|many|TRBD1|TRBV15
TGTGCCACCAGGGGACAGGGACACACCATATATTTT
CATRGQGHTIYF
>TRBJ1-4|NA|NA|TRBV5-1
TGCGCCAGCAGCTTGGGGGACCGAGGGGTTGAAAAACTGTTTTTT
CASSLGDRGVEKLFF
>TRBJ2-3|many|NA|TRBV9
TGTGCCAGCAGCGTAAGCGACGGGAGCGGCACAGATACGCAGTATTTT
CASSVSDGSGTDTQYF
>TRBJ2-7|many|NA|TRBV11-3
TGTGCCAGCAGCTTAGATCCAGTAAGGTCCTACGAGCAGTACTTC
CASSLDPVRSYEQYF
>TRBJ2-1|many|NA|TRBV4-2
TGTGCCAGCAGCTACGGAGAGGGAGAGCAGTTCTTC
CASSYGEGEQFF